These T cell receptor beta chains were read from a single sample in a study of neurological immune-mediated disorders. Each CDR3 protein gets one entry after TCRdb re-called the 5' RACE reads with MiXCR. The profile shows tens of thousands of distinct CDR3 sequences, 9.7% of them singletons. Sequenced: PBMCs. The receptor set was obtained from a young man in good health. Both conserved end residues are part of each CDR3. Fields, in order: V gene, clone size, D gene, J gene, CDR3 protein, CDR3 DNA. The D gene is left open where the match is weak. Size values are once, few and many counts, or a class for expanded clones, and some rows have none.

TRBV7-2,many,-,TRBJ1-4,CASSLVRDGNEKLFF,TGTGCCAGCAGCTTAGTTCGAGACGGTAATGAAAAACTGTTTTTT
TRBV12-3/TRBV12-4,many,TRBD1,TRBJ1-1,CASSLSDRGVEAFF,TGTGCCAGCAGTCTATCTGACAGGGGAGTTGAAGCTTTCTTT
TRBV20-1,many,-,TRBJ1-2,CSASWQYGYTF,TGCAGTGCTAGTTGGCAGTACGGCTACACCTTC
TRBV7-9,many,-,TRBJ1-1,CASSLVGAFGTEAFF,TGTGCCAGCAGCTTAGTGGGGGCGTTTGGCACTGAAGCTTTCTTT
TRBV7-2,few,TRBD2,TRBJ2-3,CASSNRGAGADTQYF,TGTGCCAGCAGCAACCGTGGGGCGGGGGCAGATACGCAGTATTTT
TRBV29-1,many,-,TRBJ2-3,CSVVAGSTDTQYF,TGCAGCGTTGTTGCGGGTAGCACAGATACGCAGTATTTT
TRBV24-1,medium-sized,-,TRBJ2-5,CATSVGASETQYF,TGTGCCACCAGTGTTGGGGCTTCAGAGACCCAGTACTTC
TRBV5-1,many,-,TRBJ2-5,CASSGNEETQYF,TGCGCCAGCAGCGGGAACGAAGAGACCCAGTACTTC
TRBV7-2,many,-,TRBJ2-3,CASSQSPTDTQYF,TGTGCCAGCAGCCAATCTCCCACAGATACGCAGTATTTT
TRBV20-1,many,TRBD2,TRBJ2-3,CSAAIGRQGDTQYF,TGCAGTGCTGCAATCGGGAGGCAAGGAGATACGCAGTATTTT
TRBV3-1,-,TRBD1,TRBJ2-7,CASSQDRQGIGEQYF,TGTGCCAGCAGCCAAGACCGACAGGGTATCGGCGAGCAGTACTTC
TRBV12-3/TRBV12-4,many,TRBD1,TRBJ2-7,CASSLSDRGREQYF,TGTGCCAGCAGTTTATCAGACAGGGGGCGAGAGCAGTACTTC
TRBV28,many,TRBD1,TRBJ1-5,CASIRQGDQPQHF,TGTGCCAGCATTCGACAGGGCGATCAGCCCCAGCATTTT
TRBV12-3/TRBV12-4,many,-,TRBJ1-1,CASIGLNTEAFF,TGTGCCAGCATAGGACTGAACACTGAAGCTTTCTTT
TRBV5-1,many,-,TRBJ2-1,CASSLARDQGIRSYNEQFF,TGCGCCAGCAGCTTGGCCCGGGACCAGGGAATTCGCTCCTACAATGAGCAGTTCTTC
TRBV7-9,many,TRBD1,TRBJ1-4,CASSSDRGEKLFF,TGTGCCAGCAGCTCCGACAGGGGAGAAAAACTGTTTTTT
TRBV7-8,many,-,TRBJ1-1,CASAPQGRVNTEAFF,TGTGCCAGCGCCCCTCAGGGGCGCGTGAACACTGAAGCTTTCTTT
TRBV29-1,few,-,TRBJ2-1,CSVVWQNGEQFF,TGCAGCGTTGTGTGGCAAAATGGTGAGCAGTTCTTC
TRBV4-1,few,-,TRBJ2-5,CASSQVRQLGIETQYF,TGCGCCAGCAGCCAAGTTCGACAGTTGGGCATAGAGACCCAGTACTTC
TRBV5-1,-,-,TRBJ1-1,CASSETLNTEAFF,TGCGCCAGCAGCGAGACACTTAACACTGAAGCTTTCTTT
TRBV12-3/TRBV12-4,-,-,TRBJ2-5,CASSLRGETPYF,TGTGCCAGCAGTTTACGTGGGGAGACCCCGTACTTC
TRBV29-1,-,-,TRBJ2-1,CSVGHWGREQFF,TGCAGCGTTGGCCATTGGGGAAGAGAGCAGTTCTTC
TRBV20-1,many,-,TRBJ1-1,CSAREPSGTEAFF,TGCAGTGCTAGAGAGCCATCTGGCACTGAAGCTTTCTTT
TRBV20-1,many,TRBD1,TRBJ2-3,CSARDAYGTGKYF,TGCAGTGCTAGAGATGCGTACGGGACAGGGAAGTATTTT
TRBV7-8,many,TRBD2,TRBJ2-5,CASSPRTGGSEGETQYF,TGTGCCAGCAGCCCACGAACCGGGGGGTCGGAAGGTGAGACCCAGTACTTC
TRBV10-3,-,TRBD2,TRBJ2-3,CAIGRAGGPPGTDTQYF,TGTGCCATCGGGCGAGCGGGGGGGCCCCCAGGCACAGATACGCAGTATTTT
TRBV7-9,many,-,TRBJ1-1,CASSLPNPGMNTEAFF,TGTGCCAGCAGCCTTCCAAACCCAGGAATGAACACTGAAGCTTTCTTT
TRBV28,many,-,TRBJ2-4,CASSRLPMALQYF,TGTGCCAGCAGTCGACTACCGATGGCCCTTCAGTACTTC
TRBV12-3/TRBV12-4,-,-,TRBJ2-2,CASSLMDADTQYFGPGTGELFF,-
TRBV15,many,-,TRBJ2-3,CATSGEDNTDTQYF,TGTGCCACCAGCGGGGAGGACAACACAGATACGCAGTATTTT
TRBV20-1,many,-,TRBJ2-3,CSARDNPVGTDTQYF,TGCAGTGCTAGGGACAACCCAGTGGGCACAGATACGCAGTATTTT
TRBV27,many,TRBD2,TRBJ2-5,CASGALAGGRETQYF,TGTGCCAGCGGTGCGCTGGCGGGAGGGAGGGAGACCCAGTACTTC
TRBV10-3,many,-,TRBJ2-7,CAISVQTSSYEQYF,TGTGCCATCAGTGTTCAGACAAGCTCCTACGAGCAGTACTTC
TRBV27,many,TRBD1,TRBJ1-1,CASSPDRGRTEAFF,TGTGCCAGCAGCCCGGACAGGGGGCGAACTGAAGCTTTCTTT
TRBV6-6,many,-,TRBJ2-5,CASSYSIRETQYF,TGTGCCAGCAGTTACTCGATTAGAGAGACCCAGTACTTC
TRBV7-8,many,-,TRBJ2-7,CASSDIRDGSYEQYF,TGTGCCAGCAGCGACATCCGGGACGGATCCTACGAGCAGTACTTC
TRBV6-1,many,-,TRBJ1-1,CARSPGAPEAFF,TGTGCCAGAAGTCCCGGGGCGCCTGAAGCTTTCTTT
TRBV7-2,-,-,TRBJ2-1,CASSSPQCTEQFF,TGTGCCAGCAGCTCCCCCCAGTGTACTGAGCAGTTCTTC
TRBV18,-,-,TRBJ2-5,CAISPPVRNQETRYF,TGTGCCATCTCACCACCGGTTAGGAACCAAGAGACCCGGTACTTC
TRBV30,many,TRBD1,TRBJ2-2,CAWSAGQGLPGELFF,TGTGCCTGGAGCGCCGGACAGGGTTTACCCGGGGAGCTGTTTTTT
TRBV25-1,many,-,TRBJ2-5,CASSESVDSGETQYF,TGTGCCAGCAGTGAGTCCGTCGACAGTGGAGAGACCCAGTACTTC
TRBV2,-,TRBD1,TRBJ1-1,CASSVDRGAEVFF,TGTGCCAGTAGTGTCGACAGGGGGGCTGAAGTTTTCTTT
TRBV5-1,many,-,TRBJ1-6,CASSRDGDNSPLHF,TGCGCCAGCAGCCGGGACGGAGATAATTCACCCCTCCACTTT
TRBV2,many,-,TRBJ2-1,CASREGLYNEQFF,TGTGCCAGCAGAGAGGGACTCTACAATGAGCAGTTCTTC